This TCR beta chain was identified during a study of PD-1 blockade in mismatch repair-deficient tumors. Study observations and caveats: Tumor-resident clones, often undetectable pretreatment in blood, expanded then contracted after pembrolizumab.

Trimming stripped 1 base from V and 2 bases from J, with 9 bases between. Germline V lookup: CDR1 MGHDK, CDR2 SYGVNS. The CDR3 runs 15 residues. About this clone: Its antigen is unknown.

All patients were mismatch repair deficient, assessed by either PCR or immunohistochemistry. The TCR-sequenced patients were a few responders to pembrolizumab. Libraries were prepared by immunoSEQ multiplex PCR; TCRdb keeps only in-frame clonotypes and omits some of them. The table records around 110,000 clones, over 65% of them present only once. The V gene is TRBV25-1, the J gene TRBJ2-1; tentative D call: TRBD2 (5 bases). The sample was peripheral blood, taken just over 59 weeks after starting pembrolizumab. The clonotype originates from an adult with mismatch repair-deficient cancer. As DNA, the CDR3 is TGTGCCAGCAGTGAATGGGAGATCCCCTACAATGAGCAGTTCTTC. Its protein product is CASSEWEIPYNEQFF.